The 5 T cell receptor beta chains below were found in one sample sequenced in a study of control samples from healthy donors and cancer patients. Method: immunoSEQ multiplex PCR; TCRdb's copy keeps in-frame clones and lacks some. The repertoire holds 110,000 to 150,000 clones, with roughly 92% as singletons. Sequencing input: blood. All receptors come from a man aged 25-45 years in good health.

The chain uses TRBV7-9 and TRBJ2-7, with TRBD2 matching over 10 bases. The germline CDR1 and CDR2 sequences are SEHNR and FQNEAQ (reference sequence). The V gene end was trimmed by 2 bases and the J gene end by 4 bases; junction bases not matched to a gene: 8. This CDR3 has 16 residues. The CDR3 nucleotides are TGTGCCAGCAGCTTATTCGGACTAGCGGAGAAATACGAGCAGTACTTC. Residues: CASSLFGLAEKYEQYF.

This clone is a singleton in its sample. The chain recombines TRBV7-9 with TRBJ2-2; 7 bases align to TRBD2. The CDR3 contains 16 residues. CDR1 is SEHNR and CDR2 is FQNEAQ in the germline V gene (reference sequence). After removal of 2 bases from V and 4 bases from J, the junction contained 7 bases not matched to a gene. CDR3 coding DNA: TGTGCCAGCAGCTTAAGTGTGTCGGGAGGCACCGGGGAGCTGTTTTTT. It translates to CASSLSVSGGTGELFF.

J is TRBJ2-3 and V is TRBV24-1; 8 bases are a match to TRBD1. V lost 4 bases to trimming and J lost 2 bases; unmatched junction nucleotides: 7. The CDR3 sequence is 16 residues long. Germline V lookup: CDR1 KGHDR, CDR2 SFDVKD. The CDR3 sequence: CATSDNGQGITDTQYF. DNA of the CDR3: TGTGCCACCAGTGACAATGGACAGGGAATCACAGATACGCAGTATTTT.

J is TRBJ2-1 and V is TRBV7-2; D is unresolved. This CDR3 comprises 13 residues. V dropped 5 bases and J dropped 4 bases, with 9 bases sitting between them. Germline lookup yields CDR1 SGHTA and CDR2 FQGNSA. Here the CDR3 DNA reads TGTGCCAGCAGCACCAACCGGTACAATGAGCAGTTCTTC. It encodes CASSTNRYNEQFF.

The chain joins TRBV19 to TRBJ2-7; 10 positions match TRBD2. Germline CDR1 reads LNHDA; CDR2 reads SQIVND (reference sequence). V was pared by 4 bases and J by 1 base, with 4 bases of the junction left unmatched. This CDR3 comprises 15 residues. CDR3: CASSNSGRVSYEQYF. The DNA for the CDR3 is TGTGCCAGTAGTAACAGCGGGAGGGTTTCCTACGAGCAGTACTTC.